This TCR beta chain is drawn from a study of T cell changes during pregnancy in multiple sclerosis. V gave up 4 bases and J gave up 1 base; unmatched junction bases: 5. The CDR3 runs to 15 residues. Germline CDR1 is MNHEY and CDR2 is SVGAGI. The repertoire was sequenced with immunoSEQ multiplex PCR; TCRdb's copy has only in-frame clones and lacks some. The sample carries about 120,000 clones, approximately 95% recorded once. This clonotype originated in a female donor with multiple sclerosis, enrolled in a pregnancy study. The chain combines TRBV6-5 with TRBJ1-1; 8 bases agree with TRBD1. The material was peripheral blood, obtained before pregnancy. The CDR3 coding sequence is TGTGCCAGCAGTTCACCAGGGGGCCCGAACACTGAAGCTTTCTTT. Protein sequence: CASSSPGGPNTEAFF.